One and the same sample provided the 25 T cell receptor beta chains below, sequenced in a study of blood T cell repertoires in COVID-19. Some clones are missing from TCRdb's copy, which holds only in-frame ones; the method was immunoSEQ multiplex PCR. In the table there are 55,000 to 80,000 clones, 75% to 90% of which are singletons. Sequenced input: peripheral blood. These receptors were taken from a human donor in a cohort sampled during active COVID-19.

V gene TRBV2 combines with J gene TRBJ2-3; 11 bases map to TRBD2. With 7 bases clipped from V and 5 bases from J, the junction kept 2 bases outside the gene matches. The CDR3 sequence is 13 residues long. Germline-derived CDR1 and CDR2 are SNHLY and FYNNEI. The CDR3 reads CASNLAGGDTQYF. CDR3 DNA: TGTGCCAGCAACCTAGCGGGAGGAGATACGCAGTATTTT.

The V and J genes are TRBV7-6 and TRBJ2-3, with 9 positions matching TRBD2. Germline loops: CDR1 SGHVS, CDR2 FNYEAQ. Trimming took 3 bases from V and 7 from J; bases not matched to a gene: 8. This CDR3 is built from 15 residues. The CDR3 DNA reads as TGTGCCAGCAGCTTCTTAGCGGGAGTAGGGTATACGCAGTATTTT. Translating gives CASSFLAGVGYTQYF.

V and J are TRBV7-3 and TRBJ2-1; 9 bases fit TRBD2. The CDR3 sequence is 17 residues long. Germline assignment: CDR1 SGHTA and CDR2 FQGTGA. The V segment lost 1 base and the J segment 7 bases; nucleotides outside the gene matches: 11. CDR3 region: CASSLNRRREGRNEQFF. The CDR3 DNA reads TGTGCCAGCAGCTTAAATAGACGGCGGGAGGGCCGAAATGAGCAGTTCTTC.

The chain joins TRBV4-3 to TRBJ1-2; 8 bases fit TRBD1. Germline V gene lookup returns CDR1 LGHNA and CDR2 YSLEER. This CDR3 has 15 residues. J lost 6 bases, V lost 0 bases, and 6 bases had no gene match. In DNA form, the CDR3 reads TGCGCCAGCAGCCAAGATTACAGGGGGGACGATGGCTACACCTTC. Protein sequence: CASSQDYRGDDGYTF.

This clone occurred once. The rearrangement joins TRBV4-1 to TRBJ2-2; 8 nucleotides line up with TRBD2. The CDR3 spans 16 residues. CDR1 and CDR2 (germline): MGHRA, YSYEKL. V shed 4 bases, J shed 4 bases, and the junction held 8 bases outside the gene matches. CDR3 sequence reads: CASSPTLAGFTGELFF. In DNA, the CDR3 is TGCGCCAGCAGCCCCACGCTAGCGGGTTTCACCGGGGAGCTGTTTTTT.

This CDR3 reads CASRPPGTGANYGYTF. CDR3 in DNA: TGTGCCAGCAGACCGCCCGGGACAGGGGCTAACTATGGCTACACCTTC. V usage is TRBV7-9 and J usage is TRBJ1-2; TRBD1 matches at 10 bases. The length of the CDR3 is 16 residues. The trim removed 6 bases at V and 0 bases at J, leaving 7 bases unmatched. Germline CDR1 and CDR2: SEHNR and FQNEAQ (reference sequence). The full variable domain, with the rest looked up from reference TRBV7-9 and TRBJ1-2, is DTGVSQNPRHKITKRGQNVTFRCDPISEHNRLYWYRQTLGQGPEFLTYFQNEAQLEKSRLLSDRFSAERPKGSFSTLEIQRTEQGDSAMYLCASRPPGTGANYGYTFGSGTRLTVV.

The rearrangement uses TRBV6-2 or TRBV6-3 and TRBJ2-1, with TRBD2 matching over 7 bases. The junction had 1 base not matched to a gene; V was cut back by 4 bases and J by 4 bases. The CDR3 extends over 13 amino acids. Germline V gives CDR1 MNHEY, CDR2 SVGEGT. Here the CDR3 DNA reads TGTGCCAGCAGTTGGGGGGGGTACAATGAGCAGTTCTTC. Encoded protein: CASSWGGYNEQFF.

The V gene is TRBV7-2, the J gene TRBJ2-1; the D is unclear. Per germline, CDR1 SGHTA and CDR2 FQGNSA. The CDR3 has 15 amino acids. V was shortened by 2 bases and J by 0 bases, with 8 bases between the two germline ends. For the CDR3, the DNA is TGTGCCAGCAGCTTAACGCTGAGCTCCTACAATGAGCAGTTCTTC. This codes for CASSLTLSSYNEQFF.

This chain uses TRBV2 with TRBJ1-6; D gene unclear. CDR1 is SNHLY, CDR2 FYNNEI, per germline. V gave up 1 base and J gave up 0 bases, with 7 bases separating them. CDR3 size: 16 residues. CDR3 amino acids: CASSEESGSYNSPLHF. CDR3 nucleotide sequence: TGTGCCAGCAGTGAAGAATCCGGCTCCTATAATTCACCCCTCCACTTT.

The J gene is TRBJ2-3, the V gene TRBV3-1 (or the pseudogene TRBV3-2); TRBD2 matches at 7 bases. CDR3 length equals 16 residues. Per the germline V gene, CDR1 is LGHDT and CDR2 is YNNKEL (reference sequence). The V segment lost 1 base and the J segment 0 bases; nucleotides outside the gene matches: 4. CDR3 in DNA: TGTGCCAGCAGCCAAGGGTGGCGGGAGAGCACAGATACGCAGTATTTT. Protein sequence: CASSQGWRESTDTQYF.

This clone was seen just once. V is TRBV28 and J is TRBJ2-7; D perhaps matches TRBD2 (5 bases). Germline V gene lookup returns CDR1 MDHEN and CDR2 SYDVKM. The CDR3 runs 16 residues. Trimming shortened V by 4 bases and J by 0 bases, and 16 bases separated the two germline ends. Here the CDR3 DNA reads TGTGCCAGCAGTTCCCCAGGAGCGGAGACCTCCTACGAGCAGTACTTC. This gives the protein CASSSPGAETSYEQYF.

This clone appeared a single time. The chain carries TRBV5-4 and TRBJ1-6; 7 bases align to TRBD1. Unmatched junction bases numbered 8, after V lost 4 bases and J lost 7 bases. The CDR3 length is 15 residues. The germline gives CDR1 SGHNT, CDR2 YYREEE (reference sequence). The CDR3 nucleotides are TGTGCCAGCAGCCTTAGGGGGCAAGGAAATTCACCCCTCCACTTT. As protein: CASSLRGQGNSPLHF.

This chain uses TRBV3-1 (or the pseudogene TRBV3-2) with TRBJ2-7, with D unclear. V gave up 1 base and J gave up 2 bases, with 9 bases separating them. This CDR3 region has 14 residues. The germline V gene encodes CDR1 LGHDT and CDR2 YNNKEL (reference sequence). CDR3 amino acids: CASSQARQTYEQYF. CDR3 bases: TGTGCCAGCAGCCAAGCAAGACAAACCTACGAGCAGTACTTC.

V and J are TRBV18 and TRBJ2-7, with D perhaps matching TRBD1 (5 bases). The CDR3 spans 13 residues. Trimming took off 6 bases at V and 7 bases at J, with 16 bases between the two ends. Germline values: CDR1 KGHSH, CDR2 LQKENI. CDR3 residues: CASSRGQVGEQYF. CDR3 nucleotides: TGTGCCAGCTCCCGCGGACAAGTTGGGGAGCAGTACTTC.

This rearrangement joins TRBV9 to TRBJ1-1; D uncertain. This CDR3 region has 13 residues. Trimming took off 3 bases at V and 5 bases at J, with 11 bases between the two ends. Germline V lookup: CDR1 SGDLS, CDR2 YYNGEE. CDR3 sequence reads: CASSAQTRTEAFF. DNA of the CDR3: TGTGCCAGCAGCGCCCAGACACGGACTGAAGCTTTCTTT.

The V call is TRBV30, the J call TRBJ1-4, with D possibly being TRBD1 (5 bases). Germline V gene lookup returns CDR1 GTSNPN and CDR2 SVGIG (reference sequence). The CDR3 is made up of 14 amino acids. The V end lost 0 bases, the J end lost 8 bases, and 13 bases lay between the germline ends. Here the CDR3 reads CAWSVGRASEKLFF. The DNA of the CDR3 is TGTGCCTGGAGTGTGGGCAGGGCCAGCGAAAAACTGTTTTTT.

This clone has more than one count but fewer than ten. This chain connects TRBV5-1 to TRBJ1-5; a possible D gene is TRBD1 (6 bases). The CDR3 is 14 amino acids. Germline CDR1 and CDR2: SGHRS and YFSETQ. V was pared by 4 bases and J by 0 bases, with 8 bases between. CDR3 nucleotides: TGCGCCAGCAGCCCAGGGGATAGCAATCAGCCCCAGCATTTT. Translated, it gives CASSPGDSNQPQHF.

The chain uses TRBV4-3 and TRBJ1-2; the D is unclear. The CDR3 totals 15 residues. V was clipped by 0 bases and J by 3 bases, with 11 bases between them. Germline V gene data show CDR1 as LGHNA and CDR2 as YSLEER. This CDR3 is CASSQDLNRDYGYTF. The DNA of the CDR3 is TGCGCCAGCAGCCAAGACCTCAATCGGGACTATGGCTACACCTTC.

This chain links TRBV5-1 with TRBJ1-2, with D perhaps TRBD1 (5 bases). Germline-derived CDR1 and CDR2 are SGHRS and YFSETQ. The CDR3 spans 15 residues. Trimming took off 1 base at V and 8 bases at J, with 18 bases between the two ends. The CDR3 nucleotides are TGCGCCAGCAGCTTGACCGTGGGGACCGCGGGAGGCTACACCTTC. The encoded protein is CASSLTVGTAGGYTF.

The rearrangement uses TRBV5-1 and TRBJ2-3; the match to TRBD1 covers 7 bases. V shed 4 bases, J shed 4 bases, and the junction held 6 bases outside the gene matches. The CDR3 has 14 residues. Germline CDR1 is SGHRS and CDR2 is YFSETQ. The CDR3 nucleotides are TGCGCCAGCAGCAAGGGGGCTAGAGCAGATACGCAGTATTTT. Its protein is CASSKGARADTQYF.

The chain carries TRBV6-2 or TRBV6-3 and TRBJ2-7; TRBD2 agrees at 7 bases. This CDR3 has 16 residues. Germline trimming cut 2 bases from V and 4 bases from J; bases unmatched to any gene: 11. Per germline, CDR1 MNHEY and CDR2 SVGEGT. Here the CDR3 reads CASSYPKLGGNYEQYF. The CDR3 bases are TGTGCCAGCAGTTACCCCAAGTTGGGAGGGAATTACGAGCAGTACTTC.

The gene calls are TRBV5-6 and TRBJ2-5, with 9 bases identical to TRBD2. The CDR3 consists of 15 residues. J was trimmed by 5 bases and V by 6 bases; bases with no gene match: 11. Germline CDR1 reads SGHDT; CDR2 reads YYEEEE. CDR3 DNA: TGTGCCAGCACCGAGCGGCGGGGGGGCATTGAGACCCAGTACTTC. As protein: CASTERRGGIETQYF.

This clone was observed a few times. The chain uses TRBV4-1 and TRBJ1-2, with D uncertain. V lost 0 bases to trimming and J lost 4 bases, with 6 bases between them. There are 13 residues in the CDR3. The germline CDR1 and CDR2 sequences are MGHRA and YSYEKL. CDR3 coding DNA: TGCGCCAGCAGCCAAGATGGGAGCTATGGCTACACCTTC. It yields the protein CASSQDGSYGYTF.

The gene calls are TRBV10-2 and TRBJ1-5; tentatively, D is TRBD1 (6 bases). In germline, CDR1 is WSHSY, CDR2 SAAADI. Trimming took 6 bases from V and 12 from J, leaving 24 bases between them. The CDR3 contains 15 residues. The CDR3 DNA follows: TGCGCCAGCAGCGCAAACCGGGACATAAGGTGGGACCAGCATTTT. Its protein product is CASSANRDIRWDQHF.

CDR3 in DNA: TGTGCCAGCAGTGAAAGAGGTATCGGGACAGGGAACACTGAAGCTTTCTTT. Protein: CASSERGIGTGNTEAFF. The V gene is TRBV6-1, the J gene TRBJ1-1; 8 bases are shared with TRBD1. The CDR3 is made up of 17 amino acids. The trim removed 2 bases at V and 1 base at J, leaving 9 bases unmatched. The germline CDR1 and CDR2 sequences are MNHNS and SASEGT.